The rows below give T cell receptor beta chains drawn from one sample of a study of cytomegalovirus exposure and HLA in healthy donors. Produced via immunoSEQ multiplex PCR; TCRdb's table is partial and in-frame only. Found here are approximately 110,000 clones; the top ten clones hold 2.2%. The sequenced sample was PBMCs. These TCRs come from a man between 40 and 49 years old in good health and CMV-seronegative. Each CDR3 is given with its conserved first and last residue. A D gene is named only where the DNA matches it firmly.

TRBV6-6,TRBJ1-1,.,TGTGCCAGCAGAATAAGTCAGGGAACGGCTGAAGCTTTCTTT,CASRISQGTAEAFF
TRBV5-1,TRBJ1-1,.,TGCGCCAGCAAAATCCGACCGGGACTTGAAGCTTTCTTT,CASKIRPGLEAFF
TRBV2,TRBJ2-3,TRBD1,TGTGCCAGCAGCGAGGACAGGGGGAGCGCAGATACGCAGTATTTT,CASSEDRGSADTQYF
TRBV7-6,TRBJ1-1,.,TGTGCCAGCAGCTTGTATCAGGAGGGAGATGCTTTCTTT,CASSLYQEGDAFF
TRBV13,TRBJ2-7,TRBD2,TGTGCCAGCAGCCGGGGAGCTGGACTAGAGAGCTCCTACGAGCAGTACTTC,CASSRGAGLESSYEQYF
TRBV30,TRBJ1-1,.,TGTGCCTACGGACAGCCGAATGAAGCTTTCTTT,CAYGQPNEAFF
TRBV5-1,TRBJ1-1,.,TGCGCCAGCAGCGTTCAAGACAGGAACACTGAAGCTTTCTTT,CASSVQDRNTEAFF
TRBV30,TRBJ2-7,TRBD1,TGTGCCTGGAGAGACAGGGCCTACTCCTACGAGCAGTACTTC,CAWRDRAYSYEQYF
TRBV5-1,TRBJ2-7,.,TGCGCCAGCAGCTTGGAGGCTAGCGTACCGAACTCCTACGAGCAGTACTTC,CASSLEASVPNSYEQYF
TRBV11-3,TRBJ2-7,TRBD2,TGTGCCAGCAGCCCCCCTCCGACTAGCGACGAGCAGTACTTC,CASSPPPTSDEQYF
TRBV11-3,TRBJ1-1,.,TGTGCCAGCAGCTTAGGAACCGTCGGCACTGAAGCTTTCTTT,CASSLGTVGTEAFF
TRBV7-6,TRBJ2-1,TRBD2,TGTGCCAGCAGCTTAGAGGCGGGAGTGTGGGATGAGCAGTTCTTC,CASSLEAGVWDEQFF
TRBV7-9,TRBJ2-1,TRBD2,TGTGCCAGCAGCTTGGGGACTAGCGGGAGGAGCTCCTACAATGAGCAGTTCTTC,CASSLGTSGRSSYNEQFF
TRBV27,TRBJ2-2,.,TGTGCCAGCAGTGCAGGGTACACCGGGGAGCTGTTTTTT,CASSAGYTGELFF
TRBV5-6,TRBJ1-3,.,TGTGCCAGCAGCTTGGATTTAGCCTCTGGAAACACCATATATTTT,CASSLDLASGNTIYF
TRBV10-3,TRBJ2-7,TRBD2,TGTGCCATCGGGGGGGTGGCAGCCTACGAGCAGTACTTC,CAIGGVAAYEQYF
TRBV5-8,TRBJ1-3,.,TGTGCCAGCAGCTTAATCACCGGGACTAACTCTGGAAACACCATATATTTT,CASSLITGTNSGNTIYF
TRBV6-5,TRBJ2-7,.,TGTGCCAGCAGTTACTCGAATCCCGGGGGCTACGAGCAGTACTTC,CASSYSNPGGYEQYF
TRBV5-6,TRBJ2-7,TRBD1,TGTGCCAGCAGCCGACAGGGTGTCCACGAGCAGTACTTC,CASSRQGVHEQYF
TRBV28,TRBJ2-7,TRBD1,TGTGCCAGCACCCACAGGGGCGGACAGTACTCCTACGAGCAGTACTTC,CASTHRGGQYSYEQYF
TRBV6-1,TRBJ2-6,.,TGTGCCAGCAGTAACAAACACTCTGGGGCCAACGTCCTGACTTTC,CASSNKHSGANVLTF
TRBV5-6,TRBJ1-4,.,TGTGCCAGCAGCTTGTGGTGGGGACTTGCAACTAATGAAAAACTGTTTTTT,CASSLWWGLATNEKLFF
TRBV27,TRBJ2-1,.,TGTGCCAGCTTCCACCCCGGTAGCGGCTCCTACAATGAGCAGTTCTTC,CASFHPGSGSYNEQFF
TRBV28,TRBJ1-5,.,TGTGCCAGCACCCCTTCCCCCGGAAGACGGGGTGGGAATCAGCCCCAGCATTTT,CASTPSPGRRGGNQPQHF
TRBV6-6,TRBJ2-5,TRBD2,TGTGCCAGCAGCAGGGGACTAGCGGGAAACCAAGAGACCCAGTACTTC,CASSRGLAGNQETQYF
TRBV7-2,TRBJ2-3,.,TGTGCCAGCAAAACACAAGGTCCAGGGACAGATACGCAGTATTTT,CASKTQGPGTDTQYF
TRBV11-2,TRBJ2-1,.,TGTGCCAGCAGCCCACTCAAGGGACTTCGGTACAATGAGCAGTTCTTC,CASSPLKGLRYNEQFF
TRBV7-2,TRBJ2-7,.,TGTGCCAGCAGCTTAGGGCGGGCCACCTACGAGCAGTACTTC,CASSLGRATYEQYF
TRBV5-1,TRBJ2-7,TRBD1,TGCGCCAGCCATGGGACAGACGCCTACGAGCAGTACTTC,CASHGTDAYEQYF
TRBV7-9,TRBJ1-1,.,TGTGCCAGCAGCTCCCTAGGGGGTTCGGTAGTCAACACTGAAGCTTTCTTT,CASSSLGGSVVNTEAFF
TRBV7-2,TRBJ1-5,.,TGTGCCAGCAGCTTCCGTAGCAATCAGCCCCAGCATTTT,CASSFRSNQPQHF
TRBV11-2,TRBJ1-3,.,TGTGCCAGCAGCCCCGGGACATCAGGGAACACCATATATTTT,CASSPGTSGNTIYF
TRBV28,TRBJ2-4,.,TGTGCCAGCAGCCAAGTCGGAAGCGGGAAAAACATTCAGTACTTC,CASSQVGSGKNIQYF
TRBV19,TRBJ2-7,.,TGTGCCAGTAGTATAAACTATGAGAATTGGAAGCAGTACTTC,CASSINYENWKQYF
TRBV11-3,TRBJ1-1,.,TGTGCCAGCAGCTTAGAACCCTTGGGGGGCACTGAAGCTTTCTTT,CASSLEPLGGTEAFF
TRBV18,TRBJ2-1,TRBD2,TGTGCCAGCTCACCACCTGCGGGACTAGCGGCCTACAATGAGCAGTTCTTC,CASSPPAGLAAYNEQFF
TRBV19,TRBJ1-2,TRBD1,TGTGCCAGTAGTCACCGGGGACAGGGAGGCGGCTACACCTTC,CASSHRGQGGGYTF
TRBV7-6,TRBJ2-1,TRBD2,TGTGCCAGCAGCGTTACTAGCGGCTCGGGGGGTGAGCAGTTCTTC,CASSVTSGSGGEQFF
TRBV28,TRBJ1-2,.,TGTGCCAGCAGTAGCCCATCCCGGGGAGTCTATGGCTACACCTTC,CASSSPSRGVYGYTF
TRBV23-1,TRBJ2-1,TRBD2,TGCGCCAGCAGGTCCGGCGGGAGGGCCAGGGGGCAGTTCTTC,CASRSGGRARGQFF
TRBV11-3,TRBJ1-1,.,TGTGCCAGCAGCTCAGAGGCGAACACTGAAGCTTTCTTT,CASSSEANTEAFF
TRBV7-8,TRBJ1-4,.,TGTGCCAGCAGCCAGGGACGGGGGGATGAAAAACTGTTTTTT,CASSQGRGDEKLFF
TRBV11-2,TRBJ2-7,TRBD2,TGTGCCAGCAGCCATACAGCGGGAAGCTCCTACGAGCAGTACTTC,CASSHTAGSSYEQYF
TRBV28,TRBJ2-7,.,TGTGCCAGCAGCCGGGACTCCTACGAGCAGTACTTC,CASSRDSYEQYF
TRBV11-2,TRBJ2-2,TRBD1,TGTGCCAGCAGCGGGCAGCAGGGGGTGACCGGGGAGCTGTTTTTT,CASSGQQGVTGELFF
TRBV6-1,TRBJ2-7,.,TGTGCCAGCAGATCGGGTGGTTCCTACGAGCAGTACTTC,CASRSGGSYEQYF
TRBV2,TRBJ2-7,.,TGTGCCAGCAGTGACACGCCTCACGAGCAGTACTTC,CASSDTPHEQYF
TRBV7-2,TRBJ2-6,.,TGTGCCAGCAGCTTATTTAGCTCTGGGGCCAACGTCCTGACTTTC,CASSLFSSGANVLTF
TRBV7-2,TRBJ2-7,TRBD2,TGTGCCAGCAGCTTAGCGGCTAGCGGGAGGACTACTTCCTACGAGCAGTACTTC,CASSLAASGRTTSYEQYF
TRBV27,TRBJ1-2,.,TGTGCCAGCAGTTTAAGCGCAGGGATCTATGGCTACACCTTC,CASSLSAGIYGYTF
TRBV2,TRBJ2-4,TRBD2,TGTGCCAGCCAGCGGGATCTAGCCAAAAGCATTCAGTACTTC,CASQRDLAKSIQYF
TRBV7-9,TRBJ2-2,.,TGTGCCAGCAGCTCCGGGAGCGCCGGGGAGCTGTTTTTT,CASSSGSAGELFF
TRBV7-9,TRBJ1-2,TRBD1,TGTGCCAGCAGCTTAATTCCCTCTACCAGGGGGTATGGCTACACCTTC,CASSLIPSTRGYGYTF
TRBV7-3,TRBJ1-2,.,TGTGCCAGCAGCCCGGGACTGAACTATGGCTACACCTTC,CASSPGLNYGYTF
TRBV19,TRBJ1-2,.,TGTGCCAGTAGGACTACCCAGGAGCGTCTCTATGGCTACACCTTC,CASRTTQERLYGYTF
TRBV9,TRBJ1-1,.,TGTGCCAGCAGCGTAGGTTCGGGTTTGAACACTGAAGCTTTCTTT,CASSVGSGLNTEAFF
TRBV14,TRBJ2-6,TRBD1,TGTGCCAGCAGCCTACGACAGGGGTTTTCTGGGGCCAACGTCCTGACTTTC,CASSLRQGFSGANVLTF